A single sample is the source of the 21 T cell receptor beta chains below, sequenced in a study of blood T cell repertoires in COVID-19. Measured with immunoSEQ multiplex PCR; TCRdb has only the in-frame clones, and not every one. Among fewer than 500,000 clones listed, 70% to 90% were seen once. The sample consisted of PBMCs or T cells enriched from blood (not recorded which). These receptors all stem from a woman aged 25 to 45 with acute COVID-19.

The chain carries TRBV30 and TRBJ1-5, with 9 bases that match TRBD1. There are 13 residues in the CDR3. V gave up 5 bases and J gave up 4 bases; unmatched junction bases: 3. Germline V gene data show CDR1 as GTSNPN and CDR2 as SVGIG (reference sequence). For the CDR3, the DNA is TGTGCCTGGGACGGGACAGGGAATCAGCCCCAGCATTTT. Translated: CAWDGTGNQPQHF.

The chain is built from TRBV7-3 and TRBJ2-1, with D perhaps TRBD2 (7 bases). Germline-derived CDR1 and CDR2 are SGHTA and FQGTGA. CDR3 size: 15 residues. Deletions cut 2 bases from V and 7 bases from J, with 15 bases between. CDR3 amino acids: CASSLPIGGANEQFF. The CDR3 DNA is TGTGCCAGCAGCTTACCCATAGGGGGGGCTAATGAGCAGTTCTTC.

The rearrangement links TRBV5-1 to TRBJ2-7; 7 nucleotides agree with TRBD2. This CDR3 has 16 residues. V trimming: 4 bases; J trimming: 0 bases; junction bases outside the gene matches: 10. CDR1 and CDR2 (germline): SGHRS, YFSETQ. CDR3 nucleotides: TGCGCCAGCAGCCGAGGGCGGGAGCTCGGCTCCTACGAGCAGTACTTC. Its protein product is CASSRGRELGSYEQYF.

V is TRBV2 and J is TRBJ2-1; 8 bases are a match to TRBD2. The germline V gene has CDR1 SNHLY and CDR2 FYNNEI. J gave up 9 bases and V 6 bases, and 13 bases lay outside the gene matches. This CDR3 contains 15 residues. This CDR3 is CASRALGGAVGEQFF. The CDR3 DNA sequence: TGTGCCAGCAGGGCCCTCGGGGGGGCTGTTGGTGAGCAGTTCTTC.

This rearrangement joins TRBV10-1 to TRBJ1-4, with D possibly TRBD1 on 6 matching bases. The CDR3 runs to 13 residues. The germline V and J ends were trimmed by 5 bases and 8 bases, with 12 bases remaining between them. In germline, CDR1 is WNHNN, CDR2 SYGVQD (reference sequence). The DNA for the CDR3 is TGCGCCAGCAGTAGGCAGGGGCCGGAAAAACTGTTTTTT. It translates to CASSRQGPEKLFF.

The gene calls are TRBV24-1 and TRBJ1-2, with a possible D match to TRBD1 (5 bases). The CDR3 is made up of 15 amino acids. Germline V gives CDR1 KGHDR, CDR2 SFDVKD. The V and J ends lost 2 bases and 2 bases respectively, with 11 bases between them. The CDR3, as DNA: TGTGCCACCAGTGATTCACAGGCGGGGAACTATGGCTACACCTTC. It specifies CATSDSQAGNYGYTF.

The rearrangement uses TRBV7-3 and TRBJ2-2, with 9 bases fitting TRBD2. Germline V gene data show CDR1 as SGHTA and CDR2 as FQGTGA. The CDR3 runs 16 residues. V was pared by 5 bases and J by 1 base, with 5 bases of the junction left unmatched. CDR3 coding DNA: TGTGCCAGCAGCCCAGTAGCGGGGGTGAACACCGGGGAGCTGTTTTTT. It translates to CASSPVAGVNTGELFF. The variable domain in full, with the rest retrieved from reference TRBV7-3 and TRBJ2-2, is GAGVSQTPSNKVTEKGKYVELRCDPISGHTALYWYRQSLGQGPEFLIYFQGTGAADDSGLPNDRFFAVRPEGSVSTLKIQRTERGDSAVYLCASSPVAGVNTGELFFGEGSRLTVL.

The chain has TRBV5-1 and TRBJ2-1; 11 nucleotides match TRBD2. The V segment lost 0 bases and the J segment 8 bases; nucleotides outside the gene matches: 13. This CDR3 has 18 residues. Germline assignment: CDR1 SGHRS and CDR2 YFSETQ. CDR3 amino acids: CASSLESFSGGVAYEQFF. As DNA, the CDR3 is TGCGCCAGCAGCTTGGAGTCCTTTAGCGGGGGGGTCGCATATGAGCAGTTCTTC.

This chain joins TRBV24-1 and TRBJ2-2, with TRBD2 matching over 8 bases. V shed 3 bases, J shed 0 bases, and the junction held 5 bases outside the gene matches. Germline loops: CDR1 KGHDR, CDR2 SFDVKD. The CDR3 covers 17 residues. CDR3: CATSDHGLASNTGELFF. The DNA for the CDR3 is TGTGCCACCAGTGATCACGGACTAGCATCGAACACCGGGGAGCTGTTTTTT.

This clone has only one observation. The CDR3 region has the DNA TGTGCCAGCTCACCACTCATGGGCCGACTGAACACTGAAGCTTTCTTT. This codes for CASSPLMGRLNTEAFF. J is TRBJ1-1 and V is TRBV18, with D unresolved. The CDR3 has 16 residues. In germline, CDR1 is KGHSH, CDR2 LQKENI. Trimming shortened V by 1 base and J by 0 bases, and 12 bases separated the two germline ends.

In regard to this clone: One end of the junction fails to match germline, which may point to a read error. V is TRBV5-5 and J is TRBJ2-7; D possibly corresponds to TRBD2 (7 bases). CDR1 SGHKS and CDR2 YYEKEE come from the germline V gene (reference sequence). The CDR3 loop spans 13 amino acids. CDR3 in DNA: TGTGCCAGCAGTTTGGAGGGGGGGCTCGAGCAGTACTTC. Translation: CASSLEGGLEQYF.

The V call is TRBV30, the J call TRBJ1-5; D gene ambiguous. Trimming took off 5 bases at V and 5 bases at J, with 13 bases between the two ends. The V gene's germline CDR1 is GTSNPN and CDR2 SVGIG (reference sequence). The CDR3 runs to 13 residues. The CDR3 coding sequence is TGTGCCTGGGCGGGGAGGAGCGATCAGCCCCAGCATTTT. It encodes CAWAGRSDQPQHF.

The chain carries TRBV7-9 and TRBJ2-4; 12 bases line up with TRBD2. The V gene's germline CDR1 is SEHNR and CDR2 FQNEAQ (reference sequence). CDR3 size: 16 residues. The V segment lost 3 bases and the J segment 9 bases; nucleotides outside the gene matches: 9. The CDR3 DNA sequence: TGTGCCAGCAGCTTGAACCCTAGCGGGGGGGCTGTCATTCAGTACTTC. The encoded protein is CASSLNPSGGAVIQYF.

The V gene is TRBV27, the J gene TRBJ2-2, with no clear D. The V gene's germline CDR1 is MNHEY and CDR2 SMNVEV (reference sequence). V dropped 8 bases and J dropped 0 bases, with 10 bases sitting between them. The CDR3 covers 14 residues. CDR3 amino acids: CASGHRANTGELFF. Here the CDR3 DNA reads TGTGCCAGCGGGCACCGCGCGAACACCGGGGAGCTGTTTTTT.

The V call is TRBV29-1, the J call TRBJ2-7, with TRBD2 matching over 9 bases. The CDR3 loop spans 13 amino acids. Trimming took 6 bases from V and 2 from J; bases not matched to a gene: 5. Germline-derived CDR1 and CDR2 are SQVTM and ANQGSEA. In DNA, the CDR3 is TGCAGCGTCGCGGGAGGGCGGACCTACGAGCAGTACTTC. Translated, it gives CSVAGGRTYEQYF.

The rearrangement links TRBV5-6 to TRBJ1-5, with 9 bases aligning to TRBD1. Germline CDR1 is SGHDT and CDR2 is YYEEEE. Trimming at V came to 1 base and at J to 0 bases, leaving 8 bases not matched to a gene. The CDR3 consists of 18 residues. This CDR3 reads CASSLRGTGSYSNQPQHF. The CDR3 bases are TGTGCCAGCAGCTTGCGCGGGACAGGGAGTTATAGCAATCAGCCCCAGCATTTT. The full variable domain, its missing parts supplied by reference TRBV5-6 and TRBJ1-5, is DAGVTQSPTHLIKTRGQQVTLRCSPKSGHDTVSWYQQALGQGPQFIFQYYEEEERQRGNFPDRFSGHQFPNYSSELNVNALLLGDSALYLCASSLRGTGSYSNQPQHFGDGTRLSIL.

This chain joins TRBV4-1 and TRBJ2-1; no reliable D call. CDR1 and CDR2 from the germline V gene are MGHRA and YSYEKL. The CDR3 has 16 amino acids. With 1 base removed from V and 0 bases from J, the gap between germline ends came to 10 bases. The CDR3: CASSQVPSSSYNEQFF. The CDR3, as DNA: TGCGCCAGCAGCCAAGTCCCCTCGAGCTCCTACAATGAGCAGTTCTTC.

The chain links TRBV30 to TRBJ1-1; 9 nucleotides agree with TRBD1. Trimming cost V 2 bases and J 3 bases; bases outside gene matches: 4. This CDR3 spans 14 amino acids. Germline lookup yields CDR1 GTSNPN and CDR2 SVGIG (reference sequence). Written as DNA, the CDR3 is TGTGCCTGGAGTCACTACAGGGGGCACACTGAAGCTTTCTTT. As protein: CAWSHYRGHTEAFF.

This chain joins TRBV9 and TRBJ2-3; 12 positions agree with TRBD2. The CDR3 is 16 amino acids. CDR1 is SGDLS, CDR2 YYNGEE, per germline. Trimming took 0 bases from V and 6 from J; bases not matched to a gene: 5. The CDR3 DNA reads as TGTGCCAGCAGCGTAGGGCTAGCGGGGGGGCTGGATACGCAGTATTTT. This encodes CASSVGLAGGLDTQYF.

The chain joins TRBV6-1 to TRBJ1-5, with 8 bases aligning to TRBD1. The CDR3 contains 16 residues. The germline V gene encodes CDR1 MNHNS and CDR2 SASEGT. V was pared by 2 bases and J by 0 bases, with 3 bases of the junction left unmatched. CDR3 DNA sequence: TGTGCCAGCAGTGAATGGCAGGGGGCTAGCAATCAGCCCCAGCATTTT. Amino acid sequence: CASSEWQGASNQPQHF.

This sequence joins TRBV18 and TRBJ1-1; 10 bases match TRBD1. CDR1 and CDR2 (germline): KGHSH, LQKENI. V was clipped by 2 bases and J by 4 bases; unmatched bases: 10. The CDR3 contains 17 residues. This chain's CDR3 is CASSPLRWDRGSTEAFF. The CDR3, as DNA: TGTGCCAGCTCACCATTGCGTTGGGACAGGGGTAGCACTGAAGCTTTCTTT.